This is a list of T cell receptor beta chains from one sample in a study of T cells after posttransplantation cyclophosphamide. Assay: immunoSEQ multiplex PCR; the TCRdb copy retains only in-frame clones and omits some. The sample shows roughly 32,000 clones, none of them appearing just once. Sequenced sample: PBMCs. These TCRs come from a woman in her 30s in good health and a related stem cell transplant donor. Each CDR3 is given with its conserved first and last residue. A D gene is named only where the DNA matches it firmly. Clone size is given for some rows only: seen once, a few or many times, or a class if the clone is expanded.

J | size | V | D | CDR3 | DNA
TRBJ2-3 | many | TRBV5-8 | TRBD1 | CATSRTGHFTDTQYF | TGTGCCACCTCAAGGACAGGGCATTTCACAGATACGCAGTATTTT
TRBJ1-2 | medium-sized | TRBV28 | NA | CASSLFAGDGYTF | TGTGCCAGCAGTTTATTTGCAGGGGACGGCTACACCTTC
TRBJ2-7 | many | TRBV6-6 | TRBD1 | CASSGQGVGEQYF | TGTGCCAGCAGTGGACAGGGGGTCGGCGAGCAGTACTTC
TRBJ2-1 | many | TRBV20-1 | NA | CSETNKNEQFF | TGCAGTGAGACAAATAAGAATGAGCAGTTCTTC
TRBJ2-1 | many | TRBV5-1 | NA | CASSLEYSGGRDEQFF | TGCGCCAGCAGCTTGGAATATTCGGGGGGCAGGGATGAGCAGTTCTTC
TRBJ1-5 | many | TRBV6-1 | NA | CASVSTVYQPQHF | TGTGCCAGCGTCTCCACAGTTTATCAGCCCCAGCATTTT
TRBJ1-5 | many | TRBV6-6 | NA | CASRRLTGNQPQHF | TGTGCCAGCAGACGCCTGACAGGAAATCAGCCCCAGCATTTT
TRBJ1-4 | many | TRBV19 | TRBD1 | CASRTGGVRYEKLFF | TGTGCCAGCAGGACAGGGGGCGTGAGGTATGAAAAACTGTTTTTT
TRBJ1-6 | NA | TRBV25-1 | NA | CASSEFAETGRASPLHF | TGTGCCAGCAGTGAATTTGCGGAGACAGGTCGAGCTTCACCCCTCCACTTT
TRBJ1-2 | NA | TRBV6-4 | NA | CASRTQRATKPAYGYTF | TGTGCCAGCAGAACACAGAGGGCTACCAAACCGGCTTATGGCTACACCTTC
TRBJ1-1 | many | TRBV6-5 | TRBD1 | CASSYLHPGTDEAFF | TGTGCCAGCAGTTACTTGCACCCCGGGACAGATGAAGCTTTCTTT
TRBJ1-5 | many | TRBV10-3 | NA | CAISESGQGETQHF | TGTGCCATCAGTGAGTCCGGGCAGGGCGAGACCCAGCATTTT
TRBJ1-5 | NA | TRBV6-1 | NA | CASSAQGVSNQPQHF | TGTGCCAGCAGTGCACAGGGCGTAAGCAATCAGCCCCAGCATTTT
TRBJ1-1 | NA | TRBV9 | TRBD1 | CASSGTGGGTEAFF | TGTGCCAGCAGCGGAACAGGGGGAGGGACTGAAGCTTTCTTT
TRBJ1-2 | NA | TRBV29-1 | NA | CSAVLWGGSGYTF | TGCAGCGCCGTTCTGTGGGGGGGCTCTGGCTACACCTTC
TRBJ2-7 | many | TRBV6-5 | TRBD2 | CASSSLAGGLPYEQYF | TGTGCCAGCAGTTCACTAGCGGGGGGGCTTCCTTACGAGCAGTACTTC
TRBJ1-4 | many | TRBV5-4 | NA | CASSLKTGSANEKLFF | TGTGCCAGCAGCTTGAAAACGGGGTCGGCTAATGAAAAACTGTTTTTT
TRBJ2-3 | many | TRBV4-2 | NA | CASRGRGGASTDTQYF | TGTGCCAGCAGGGGTCGAGGGGGGGCGAGCACAGATACGCAGTATTTT
TRBJ1-1 | many | TRBV7-2 | NA | CASSLAWRGGTEAFF | TGTGCCAGCAGCTTAGCGTGGAGGGGTGGGACTGAAGCTTTCTTT
TRBJ1-1 | many | TRBV2 | TRBD1 | CASSEWMTGGRNTEAFF | TGTGCCAGCAGTGAATGGATGACAGGGGGCAGGAACACTGAAGCTTTCTTT
TRBJ2-1 | many | TRBV5-4 | TRBD2 | CASSTGTSGNRNEQFF | TGTGCCAGCAGCACAGGGACTAGCGGAAATCGTAATGAGCAGTTCTTC
TRBJ2-6 | many | TRBV2 | NA | CASSEAPRLSSGANVLTF | TGTGCCAGCAGTGAAGCGCCGAGACTTAGCTCTGGGGCCAACGTCCTGACTTTC
TRBJ2-7 | many | TRBV12-3/TRBV12-4 | NA | CASTSGRAYEQYF | TGTGCCAGCACCTCGGGCAGGGCCTACGAGCAGTACTTC
TRBJ2-7 | many | TRBV19 | NA | CASSILAGNEQYF | TGTGCCAGTAGTATCCTAGCCGGGAACGAGCAGTACTTC
TRBJ2-3 | NA | TRBV6-1 | NA | CASSPRGGLGDTQYF | TGTGCCAGCAGCCCGAGGGGGGGATTAGGAGATACGCAGTATTTT
TRBJ1-6 | many | TRBV6-4 | TRBD1 | CASSEGQGNSPLHF | TGTGCCAGCAGTGAGGGACAGGGAAATTCACCCCTCCACTTT
TRBJ1-4 | medium-sized | TRBV7-2 | TRBD1 | CASSGQGATNEKLFF | TGTGCCAGCAGCGGACAGGGTGCAACTAATGAAAAACTGTTTTTT
TRBJ1-6 | many | TRBV5-1 | TRBD1 | CASSAYPGQGAGNSPLHF | TGCGCCAGCAGCGCTTACCCGGGACAGGGGGCAGGCAATTCACCCCTCCACTTT
TRBJ1-2 | many | TRBV19 | NA | CASTPIRAGLGYTF | TGTGCCAGTACCCCAATAAGAGCGGGGCTAGGCTACACCTTC
TRBJ2-7 | many | TRBV6-5 | NA | CASSKRASSYEQYF | TGTGCCAGCAGCAAAAGGGCGAGCTCCTACGAGCAGTACTTC
TRBJ1-5 | many | TRBV4-1 | NA | CASSQEFRSGQPQHF | TGCGCCAGCAGCCAAGAATTTCGGTCTGGTCAGCCCCAGCATTTT
TRBJ2-5 | NA | TRBV25-1 | NA | CASRGETQYF | TGTGCCAGCAGAGGAGAGACCCAGTACTTC
TRBJ2-7 | many | TRBV5-6 | NA | CASSLTDYEQYF | TGTGCCAGCAGCTTGACAGACTACGAGCAGTACTTC
TRBJ2-3 | many | TRBV2 | NA | CASSESSTDTQYF | TGTGCCAGCAGTGAGTCTAGCACAGATACGCAGTATTTT
TRBJ2-1 | many | TRBV18 | TRBD2 | CASSRGGSYNEQFF | TGTGCCAGCTCACGGGGGGGCTCCTACAATGAGCAGTTCTTC